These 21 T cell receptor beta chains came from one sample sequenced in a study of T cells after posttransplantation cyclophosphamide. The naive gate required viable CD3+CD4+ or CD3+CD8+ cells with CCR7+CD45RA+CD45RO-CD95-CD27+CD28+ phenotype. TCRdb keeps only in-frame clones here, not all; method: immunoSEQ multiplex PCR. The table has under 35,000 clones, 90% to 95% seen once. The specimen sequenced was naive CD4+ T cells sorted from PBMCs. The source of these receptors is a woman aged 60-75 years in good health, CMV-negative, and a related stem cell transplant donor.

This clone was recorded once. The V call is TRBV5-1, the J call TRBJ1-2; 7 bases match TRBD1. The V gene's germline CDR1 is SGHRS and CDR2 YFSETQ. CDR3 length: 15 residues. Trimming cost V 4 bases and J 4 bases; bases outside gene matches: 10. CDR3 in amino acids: CASSPGQPQSYGYTF. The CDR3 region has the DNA TGCGCCAGCAGCCCGGGACAGCCTCAATCCTATGGCTACACCTTC.

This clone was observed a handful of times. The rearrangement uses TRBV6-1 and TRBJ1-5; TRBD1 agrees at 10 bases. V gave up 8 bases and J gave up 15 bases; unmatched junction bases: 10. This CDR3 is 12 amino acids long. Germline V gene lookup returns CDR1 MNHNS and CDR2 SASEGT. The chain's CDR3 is CASGGDRGLTHF. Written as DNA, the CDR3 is TGTGCCAGCGGGGGCGACAGGGGGCTTACGCATTTT.

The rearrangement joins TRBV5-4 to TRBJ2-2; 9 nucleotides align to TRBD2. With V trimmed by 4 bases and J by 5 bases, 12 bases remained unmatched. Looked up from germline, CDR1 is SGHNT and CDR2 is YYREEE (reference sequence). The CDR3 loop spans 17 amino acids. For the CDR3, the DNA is TGTGCCAGCAGCCCCCCAGCTAGCGGGATTAAGACCGGGGAGCTGTTTTTT. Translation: CASSPPASGIKTGELFF.

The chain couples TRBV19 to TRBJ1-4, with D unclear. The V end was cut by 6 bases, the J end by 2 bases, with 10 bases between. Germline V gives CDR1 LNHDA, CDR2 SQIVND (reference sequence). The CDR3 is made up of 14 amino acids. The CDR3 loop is CASRRGSTNEKLFF. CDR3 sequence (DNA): TGTGCCAGTAGACGGGGATCTACTAATGAAAAACTGTTTTTT.

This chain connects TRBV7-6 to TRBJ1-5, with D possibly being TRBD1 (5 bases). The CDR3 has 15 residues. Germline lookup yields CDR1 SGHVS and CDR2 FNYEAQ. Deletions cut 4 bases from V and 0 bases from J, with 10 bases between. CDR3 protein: CASSSTAYSNQPQHF. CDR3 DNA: TGTGCCAGCAGCTCGACAGCTTATAGCAATCAGCCCCAGCATTTT.

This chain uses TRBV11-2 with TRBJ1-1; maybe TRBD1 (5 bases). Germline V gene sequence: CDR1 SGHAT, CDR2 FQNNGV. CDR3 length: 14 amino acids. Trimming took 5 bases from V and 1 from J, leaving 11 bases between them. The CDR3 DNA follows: TGTGCCAGCAGCACCCAGGGTCAGAACACTGAAGCTTTCTTT. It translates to CASSTQGQNTEAFF.

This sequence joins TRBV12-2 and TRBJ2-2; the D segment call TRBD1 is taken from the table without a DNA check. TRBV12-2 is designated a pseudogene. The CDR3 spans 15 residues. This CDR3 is CASREDREGTGELFF. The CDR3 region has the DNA TGTGCAAGTCGCGAGGACAGGGAGGGCACCGGGGAGCTGTTTTTT.

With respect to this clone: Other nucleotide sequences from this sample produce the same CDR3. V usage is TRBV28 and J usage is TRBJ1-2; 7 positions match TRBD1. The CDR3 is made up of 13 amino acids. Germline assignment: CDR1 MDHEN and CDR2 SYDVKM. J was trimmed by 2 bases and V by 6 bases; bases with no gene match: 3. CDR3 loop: CASRTGTNYGYTF. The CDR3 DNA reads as TGTGCCAGCAGGACAGGGACCAACTATGGCTACACCTTC.

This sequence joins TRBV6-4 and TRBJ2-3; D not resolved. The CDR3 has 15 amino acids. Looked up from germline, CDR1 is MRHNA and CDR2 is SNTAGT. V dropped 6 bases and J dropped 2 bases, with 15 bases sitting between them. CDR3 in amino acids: CASSPESVNTDTQYF. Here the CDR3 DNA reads TGTGCCAGCAGCCCAGAGAGCGTTAACACAGATACGCAGTATTTT.

The CDR3 sequence is CASSQDRETQYF. In nucleotides, the CDR3 is TGCGCCAGCAGCCAAGATCGAGAGACCCAGTACTTC. The chain links TRBV4-1 to TRBJ2-5, with D hard to call. The CDR3 has 12 residues. V lost 0 bases and J lost 4, with 3 bases in between. Looked up from germline, CDR1 is MGHRA and CDR2 is YSYEKL.

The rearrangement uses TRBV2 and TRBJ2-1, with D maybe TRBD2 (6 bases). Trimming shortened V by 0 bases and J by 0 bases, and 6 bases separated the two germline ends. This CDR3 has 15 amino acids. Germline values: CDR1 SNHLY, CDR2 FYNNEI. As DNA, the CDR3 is TGTGCCAGCAGTGAAGCCGGGGGCTCCTACAATGAGCAGTTCTTC. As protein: CASSEAGGSYNEQFF.

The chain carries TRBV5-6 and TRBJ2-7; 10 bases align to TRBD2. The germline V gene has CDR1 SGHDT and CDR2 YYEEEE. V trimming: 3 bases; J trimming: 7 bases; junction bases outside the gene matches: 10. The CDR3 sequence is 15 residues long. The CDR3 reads CASSWLAGAGGEQYF. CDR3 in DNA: TGTGCCAGCAGCTGGCTAGCGGGGGCCGGGGGGGAGCAGTACTTC.

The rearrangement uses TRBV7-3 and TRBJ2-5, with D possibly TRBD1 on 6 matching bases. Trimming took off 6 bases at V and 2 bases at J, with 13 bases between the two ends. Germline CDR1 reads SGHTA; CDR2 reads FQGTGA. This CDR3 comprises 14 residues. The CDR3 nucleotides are TGTGCCAGCAGTATGGGGGCCGGACAAGAGACCCAGTACTTC. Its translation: CASSMGAGQETQYF. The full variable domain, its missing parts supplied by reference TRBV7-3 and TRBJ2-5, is GAGVSQTPSNKVTEKGKYVELRCDPISGHTALYWYRQSLGQGPEFLIYFQGTGAADDSGLPNDRFFAVRPEGSVSTLKIQRTERGDSAVYLCASSMGAGQETQYFGPGTRLLVL.

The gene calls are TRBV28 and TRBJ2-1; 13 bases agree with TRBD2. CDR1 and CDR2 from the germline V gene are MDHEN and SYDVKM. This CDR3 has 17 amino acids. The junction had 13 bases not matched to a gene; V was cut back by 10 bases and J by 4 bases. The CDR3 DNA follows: TGTGCCACCCTGGGACTAGCGGGGAGGGCGGAGTACAATGAGCAGTTCTTC. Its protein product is CATLGLAGRAEYNEQFF.

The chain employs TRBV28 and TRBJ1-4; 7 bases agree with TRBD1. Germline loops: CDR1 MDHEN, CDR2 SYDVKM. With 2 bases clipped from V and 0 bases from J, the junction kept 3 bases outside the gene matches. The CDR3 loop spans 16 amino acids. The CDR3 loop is CASSLGTVSTNEKLFF. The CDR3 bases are TGTGCCAGCAGTTTAGGGACAGTATCAACTAATGAAAAACTGTTTTTT. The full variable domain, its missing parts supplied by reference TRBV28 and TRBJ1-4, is DVKVTQSSRYLVKRTGEKVFLECVQDMDHENMFWYRQDPGLGLRLIYFSYDVKMKEKGDIPEGYSVSREKKERFSLILESASTNQTSMYLCASSLGTVSTNEKLFFGSGTQLSVL.

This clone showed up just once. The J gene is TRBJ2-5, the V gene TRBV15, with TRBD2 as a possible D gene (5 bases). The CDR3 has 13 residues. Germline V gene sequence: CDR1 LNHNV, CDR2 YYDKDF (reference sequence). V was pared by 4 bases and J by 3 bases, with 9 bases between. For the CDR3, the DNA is TGTGCCACCAGCATGTCCGGGGAAGAGACCCAGTACTTC. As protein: CATSMSGEETQYF.

CDR3 loop: CASSLEVAGGQEQFF. The DNA of the CDR3 is TGCGCCAGCAGCCTTGAGGTAGCGGGGGGACAGGAGCAGTTCTTC. The genes are TRBV5-1 and TRBJ2-1, with 10 positions matching TRBD2. CDR1 and CDR2 (germline): SGHRS, YFSETQ. V trimming: 4 bases; J trimming: 10 bases; junction bases outside the gene matches: 11. This CDR3 has 15 residues.

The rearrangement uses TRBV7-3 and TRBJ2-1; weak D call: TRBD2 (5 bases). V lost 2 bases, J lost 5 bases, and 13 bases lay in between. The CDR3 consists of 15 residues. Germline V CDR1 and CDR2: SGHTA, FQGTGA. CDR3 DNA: TGTGCCAGCAGCTTAGTGCCGGGAACCGACAATGAGCAGTTCTTC. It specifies CASSLVPGTDNEQFF.

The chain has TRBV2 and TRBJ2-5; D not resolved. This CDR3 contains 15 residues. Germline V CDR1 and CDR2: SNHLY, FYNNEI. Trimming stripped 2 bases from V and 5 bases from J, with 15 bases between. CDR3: CASSESSVVRETQYF. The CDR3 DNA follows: TGTGCCAGCAGTGAATCCTCGGTCGTCCGGGAGACCCAGTACTTC. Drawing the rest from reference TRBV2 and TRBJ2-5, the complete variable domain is EPEVTQTPSHQVTQMGQEVILRCVPISNHLYFYWYRQILGQKVEFLVSFYNNEISEKSEIFDDQFSVERPDGSNFTLKIRSTKLEDSAMYFCASSESSVVRETQYFGPGTRLLVL.

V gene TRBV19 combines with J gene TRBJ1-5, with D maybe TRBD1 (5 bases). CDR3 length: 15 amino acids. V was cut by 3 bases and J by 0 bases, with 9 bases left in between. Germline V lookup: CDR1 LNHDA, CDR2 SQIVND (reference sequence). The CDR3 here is CASSIGQNSNQPQHF. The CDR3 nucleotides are TGTGCCAGTAGTATCGGACAAAATAGCAATCAGCCCCAGCATTTT.

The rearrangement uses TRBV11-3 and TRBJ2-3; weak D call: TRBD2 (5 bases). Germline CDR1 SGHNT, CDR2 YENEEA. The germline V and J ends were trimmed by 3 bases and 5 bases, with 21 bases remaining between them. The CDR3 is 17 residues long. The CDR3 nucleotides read TGTGCCAGCAGCTTTGGGTCGAGCGGCAAGGTCTTAGATACGCAGTATTTT. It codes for CASSFGSSGKVLDTQYF.